The clone carrying this T cell receptor beta chain occurred many times. Its cognate antigen is unknown. These data are taken from a study of CD8 T cells in ankylosing spondylitis. Whole-study results and caveats: Earlier reports found some motif variants in synovial fluid and blood in reactive arthritis. About 8 highly homologous variants made up a TCR beta motif, and this motif appeared characteristic of ankylosing spondylitis blood. Matched ankylosing spondylitis synovial fluid reportedly contained a significantly enriched population of disease-linked clones. CD8+ cells made up the disease-linked clones, which were relatively rare in peripheral blood.

The CDR3 sequence is 13 residues long. Per germline, CDR1 SGHTA and CDR2 FQGNSA. Deletions cut 0 bases from V and 7 bases from J, with 7 bases between. Making the TCR beta libraries involved quantitative 5'-RACE with molecular barcodes. TCRdb reanalysed the 5' RACE reads using MiXCR and keeps one entry per CDR3 protein. The profile covers 350,000 or so distinct CDR3 sequences, with 8% appearing a single time and 13% to 15% taken by the ten largest. The chain recombines TRBV7-2 with TRBJ2-1, with no clear D. The sample comprised blood, either unsorted or a sorted T cell fraction (not recorded which). This receptor was obtained from a male donor with ankylosing spondylitis. The CDR3 sequence is CASSLARSNEQFF. CDR3 sequence (DNA): TGTGCCAGCAGCTTAGCGCGCAGTAATGAGCAGTTCTTC. Full variable domain (remainder filled in from reference TRBV7-2 and TRBJ2-1): GAGVSQSPSNKVTEKGKDVELRCDPISGHTALYWYRQSLGQGLEFLIYFQGNSAPDKSGLPSDRFSAERTGGSVSTLTIQRTQQEDSAVYLCASSLARSNEQFFGPGTRLTVL.